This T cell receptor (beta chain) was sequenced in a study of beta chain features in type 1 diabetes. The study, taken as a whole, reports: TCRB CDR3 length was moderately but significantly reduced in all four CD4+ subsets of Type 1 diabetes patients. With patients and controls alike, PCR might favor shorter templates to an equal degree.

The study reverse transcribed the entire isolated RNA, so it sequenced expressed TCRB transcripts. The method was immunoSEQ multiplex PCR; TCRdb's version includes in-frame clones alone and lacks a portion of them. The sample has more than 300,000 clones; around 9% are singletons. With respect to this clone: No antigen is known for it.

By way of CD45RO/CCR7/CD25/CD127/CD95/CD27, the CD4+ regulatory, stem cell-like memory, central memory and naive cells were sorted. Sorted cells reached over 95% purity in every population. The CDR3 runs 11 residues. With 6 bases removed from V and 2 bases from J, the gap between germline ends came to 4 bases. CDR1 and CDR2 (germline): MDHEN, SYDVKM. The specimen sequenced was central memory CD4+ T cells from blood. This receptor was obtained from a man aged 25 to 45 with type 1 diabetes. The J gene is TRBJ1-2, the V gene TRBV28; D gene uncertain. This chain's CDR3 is CASRLNYGYTF. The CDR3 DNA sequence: TGTGCCAGCAGGTTAAACTATGGCTACACCTTC.